These 8 T cell receptor beta chains were sequenced from one sample in a study of Ad26.COV2.S vaccination and SARS-CoV-2 variants (dated by TCRdb to the early 2020s). The meaning of the sample's time point label: individuals recovered from natural SARS-CoV-2 infection. Library prep was done by the immunoSEQ multiplex PCR assay. In TCRdb, the immuneACCESS table is reduced to in-frame sequences with V and J assigned. These tables do not hold every clone; where another copy was compared, an unresolved V gene accounts for under half, and the others remain unexplained. This sample comprises 300,000 to 450,000 clones, 92% of them detected only once. The top ten clones comprise 3.9% of the sample. The sequencing used peripheral blood, collected after recovery from COVID-19. These receptors were collected from a human donor who had recovered from COVID-19.

J is TRBJ2-1 and V is TRBV15; either TRBD1 or TRBD2 may supply D (6 bases each). Trimming cost V 5 bases and J 4 bases, with 12 bases left between them. CDR3 size: 14 residues. CDR1 and CDR2 from the germline V gene are LNHNV and YYDKDF (reference sequence). CDR3: CATSEGGSYNEQFF. The CDR3 coding sequence is TGTGCCACCAGCGAAGGGGGGAGTTACAATGAGCAGTTCTTC.

This clone was recorded once. V is TRBV7-9 and J is TRBJ2-3; D gene unclear. The V end lost 1 base, the J end lost 6 bases, and 14 bases lay between the germline ends. The germline CDR1 and CDR2 sequences are SEHNR and FQNEAQ (reference sequence). CDR3 length equals 15 residues. The CDR3 sequence is CASSLGSGEGDTQYF. The CDR3 DNA reads as TGTGCCAGCAGCTTAGGTTCAGGTGAAGGGGATACGCAGTATTTT. Full variable domain (missing parts from reference TRBV7-9 and TRBJ2-3): DTGVSQNPRHKITKRGQNVTFRCDPISEHNRLYWYRQTLGQGPEFLTYFQNEAQLEKSRLLSDRFSAERPKGSFSTLEIQRTEQGDSAMYLCASSLGSGEGDTQYFGPGTRLTVL.

The chain uses TRBV5-8 and TRBJ1-5; 7 positions match TRBD1. V lost 4 bases to trimming and J lost 5 bases; unmatched junction nucleotides: 12. Germline V gene data show CDR1 as SGHTS and CDR2 as YDEGEE. The CDR3 loop spans 16 amino acids. CDR3 sequence: CASSPFRQGGHQPQHF. CDR3 DNA sequence: TGTGCCAGCAGCCCATTCCGACAGGGAGGTCATCAGCCCCAGCATTTT.

The chain employs TRBV30 and TRBJ2-4; TRBD2 aligns across 7 bases. CDR1 and CDR2 (germline): GTSNPN, SVGIG (reference sequence). With V trimmed by 4 bases and J by 0 bases, 15 bases remained unmatched. The length of the CDR3 is 18 residues. The DNA for the CDR3 is TGTGCCTGGACGGGTCAGGCCTGGGGGGGACTAGCCAAAAACATTCAGTACTTC. It encodes CAWTGQAWGGLAKNIQYF.

The chain carries TRBV7-2 and TRBJ1-1; TRBD1 aligns across 7 bases. From germline, CDR1 is SGHTA and CDR2 FQGNSA. The CDR3 loop spans 14 amino acids. V dropped 2 bases and J dropped 4; count of bases not matched to a gene: 4. CDR3 nucleotide sequence: TGTGCCAGCAGCTTACTCAGGGGGGCCACTGAAGCTTTCTTT. Its translation is CASSLLRGATEAFF.

This clone was detected once. This chain joins TRBV15 and TRBJ1-1; tentatively, D is TRBD1 (6 bases). V was shortened by 3 bases and J by 3 bases, with 17 bases between the two germline ends. This CDR3 comprises 16 residues. The germline V gene has CDR1 LNHNV and CDR2 YYDKDF (reference sequence). CDR3 DNA: TGTGCCACCAGCAGTGGGATGGGGGGGGCTGACACTGAAGCTTTCTTT. Translation: CATSSGMGGADTEAFF.

The genes are TRBV9 and TRBJ1-2; D is perhaps TRBD1 (5 bases). From germline, CDR1 is SGDLS and CDR2 YYNGEE. There are 15 residues in the CDR3. V was shortened by 0 bases and J by 3 bases, with 12 bases between the two germline ends. Here the CDR3 DNA reads TGTGCCAGCAGCGTAGCTTTAGACAGCTACTATGGCTACACCTTC. Translation: CASSVALDSYYGYTF.

This clone showed up just a few times. V usage is TRBV7-9 and J usage is TRBJ1-2, with TRBD1 matching over 7 bases. After removal of 5 bases from V and 8 bases from J, the junction contained 14 bases not matched to a gene. This CDR3 region has 15 residues. The germline V gene encodes CDR1 SEHNR and CDR2 FQNEAQ (reference sequence). The CDR3 loop is CASSERTEGGPGYTF. DNA for the CDR3: TGTGCCAGCAGCGAGAGAACGGAAGGGGGCCCCGGCTACACCTTC.